Listed here are 21 T cell receptor beta chains from one sample, sequenced in a study of beta chain features in type 1 diabetes. As every portion of the isolated RNA was reverse transcribed, the sequencing read expressed TCRB transcripts. Using immunoSEQ multiplex PCR, the repertoire was profiled, and TCRdb retains in-frame clones only, with some absent. In the table there are about 230,000 clones, over 8.5% of which are singletons. The sample consisted of naive CD4+ T cells from blood. Receptors originate from a woman between 18 and 29 years old in good health.

This clone was observed a few times. The chain couples TRBV2 to TRBJ1-5; D is ambiguous. Trimming removed 8 bases at V and 4 bases at J, with 18 bases between. Looked up from germline, CDR1 is SNHLY and CDR2 is FYNNEI. CDR3 length: 15 amino acids. CDR3 coding DNA: TGTGCCAGCTCGAGAAACCGAGGAGAGAATCAGCCCCAGCATTTT. Residues: CASSRNRGENQPQHF.

This clone was counted only a few times. This rearrangement joins TRBV28 to TRBJ2-1; D is possibly TRBD2 (5 bases). The CDR3 is 16 amino acids. The germline gives CDR1 MDHEN, CDR2 SYDVKM. V was trimmed by 5 bases and J by 0 bases, leaving 14 bases between them. In DNA form, the CDR3 reads TGTGCCAGCAGTCCGAGACTATCCTTCTCCTACAATGAGCAGTTCTTC. Its protein is CASSPRLSFSYNEQFF. Together with reference TRBV28 and TRBJ2-1, the CDR3 gives the full variable domain: DVKVTQSSRYLVKRTGEKVFLECVQDMDHENMFWYRQDPGLGLRLIYFSYDVKMKEKGDIPEGYSVSREKKERFSLILESASTNQTSMYLCASSPRLSFSYNEQFFGPGTRLTVL.

The sample holds a few counts of this clone. The chain recombines TRBV11-2 with TRBJ1-4, with 8 bases identical to TRBD1. The V gene end was trimmed by 5 bases and the J gene end by 8 bases; junction bases not matched to a gene: 16. The germline CDR1 and CDR2 sequences are SGHAT and FQNNGV. This CDR3 region has 17 residues. This CDR3 reads CASSPRQGIPSGEKLFF. CDR3 DNA sequence: TGTGCCAGCAGCCCCAGACAGGGGATCCCGTCAGGGGAAAAACTGTTTTTT.

This clone was recorded a few times. V usage is TRBV7-2 and J usage is TRBJ1-2; D may be TRBD1 (5 bases). The CDR3 is 15 residues long. Trimming removed 6 bases from V and 1 base from J, with 15 bases in between. In germline, CDR1 is SGHTA, CDR2 FQGNSA. In DNA, the CDR3 is TGTGCCAGCAGTCCGTGGGGGGGTGATAACTATGGCTACACCTTC. Amino acids: CASSPWGGDNYGYTF.

This clone was picked up a small number of times. The gene calls are TRBV18 and TRBJ2-1, with D possibly matching TRBD1 (6 bases). CDR3 length: 16 amino acids. The germline gives CDR1 KGHSH, CDR2 LQKENI. V lost 6 bases to trimming and J lost 4 bases, with 19 bases between them. The chain's CDR3 is CASSIRGGRLYNEQFF. CDR3 coding DNA: TGTGCCAGCTCGATCAGGGGTGGAAGATTGTACAATGAGCAGTTCTTC.

This sequence joins TRBV25-1 and TRBJ2-7; weak D call: TRBD1 (6 bases). The CDR3 is 12 residues long. V lost 6 bases and J 2 bases, leaving 8 bases between the germline ends. Per germline, CDR1 MGHDK and CDR2 SYGVNS. CDR3 sequence reads: CASRDRTYEQYF. The DNA of the CDR3 is TGTGCCAGCAGGGACAGAACCTACGAGCAGTACTTC.

This chain connects TRBV9 to TRBJ2-3; 8 nucleotides match TRBD1. CDR3 length: 18 residues. CDR1 is SGDLS and CDR2 is YYNGEE in the germline V gene. Trimming cost V 0 bases and J 1 base; bases outside gene matches: 10. The CDR3 here is CASSVATSGRGRTDTQYF. CDR3 bases: TGTGCCAGCAGCGTAGCTACAAGTGGCAGGGGGCGCACAGATACGCAGTATTTT.

There are a few counts of this clone. The chain recombines TRBV30 with TRBJ1-6, with 7 bases matching TRBD1. CDR3 length: 13 amino acids. Germline V gene data show CDR1 as GTSNPN and CDR2 as SVGIG (reference sequence). V gave up 4 bases and J gave up 8 bases; unmatched junction bases: 5. For the CDR3, the DNA is TGTGCCTGGACCCCACAGGGGTATTCACCCCTCCACTTT. Its protein product is CAWTPQGYSPLHF.

The rearrangement uses TRBV5-6 and TRBJ2-5; tentatively, D is TRBD2 (5 bases). This CDR3 spans 14 amino acids. Between the trimmed V and J ends, which lost 2 bases and 7 bases, there was a span of 15 bases. In germline, CDR1 is SGHDT, CDR2 YYEEEE. The CDR3: CASSFGGGGWTQYF. CDR3 bases: TGTGCCAGCAGCTTTGGCGGAGGTGGGTGGACCCAGTACTTC.

The table lists this clone with a few counts. The gene calls are TRBV6-1 and TRBJ2-7, with 8 nucleotides matching TRBD1. Germline CDR1 is MNHNS and CDR2 is SASEGT. The CDR3 is 16 amino acids. V was clipped by 4 bases and J by 3 bases; unmatched bases: 11. The CDR3 coding sequence is TGTGCCAGCAGTGGTCGGCCCCGGGACAGGTTCTACGAGCAGTACTTC. This gives the protein CASSGRPRDRFYEQYF.

This chain uses TRBV19 with TRBJ1-4; 8 bases are a match to TRBD1. The J segment lost 8 bases and the V segment lost 5 bases, leaving 10 bases of the junction unmatched. This CDR3 has 15 residues. From germline, CDR1 is LNHDA and CDR2 SQIVND (reference sequence). CDR3 region: CASSFGQGRGEKLFF. As DNA, the CDR3 is TGTGCCAGTAGTTTCGGACAGGGCCGAGGGGAAAAACTGTTTTTT.

This clone showed up just a few times. This chain connects TRBV18 to TRBJ2-6, with TRBD2 matching over 9 bases. The V gene end was trimmed by 4 bases and the J gene end by 0 bases; junction bases not matched to a gene: 7. Germline V CDR1 and CDR2: KGHSH, LQKENI. The CDR3 is 18 amino acids. The CDR3 DNA is TGTGCCAGCTCACTGATAGCGGGGGCTGACTCTGGGGCCAACGTCCTGACTTTC. The encoded protein is CASSLIAGADSGANVLTF.

This clone was seen more than once but under ten times. The chain recombines TRBV6-6 with TRBJ1-1, with D hard to call. The CDR3 extends over 12 amino acids. Looked up from germline, CDR1 is MNHNY and CDR2 is SVGAGI (reference sequence). The V and J ends lost 2 bases and 6 bases respectively, with 7 bases between them. The CDR3 DNA is TGTGCCAGCAGTTACCCTCGGGCTGAAGCTTTCTTT. This gives the protein CASSYPRAEAFF.

V usage is TRBV6-5 and J usage is TRBJ2-1; TRBD2 agrees at 9 bases. J lost 3 bases, V lost 2 bases, and 2 bases had no gene match. The CDR3 is made up of 15 amino acids. Germline-derived CDR1 and CDR2 are MNHEY and SVGAGI. The DNA of the CDR3 is TGTGCCAGCAGTTACGCGGGAGGGAACTACAATGAGCAGTTCTTC. This codes for CASSYAGGNYNEQFF.

V and J are TRBV11-2 and TRBJ2-2, with TRBD2 matching over 12 bases. The CDR3 spans 17 residues. V was clipped by 0 bases and J by 6 bases; unmatched bases: 5. CDR1 is SGHAT, CDR2 FQNNGV, per germline. Here the CDR3 DNA reads TGTGCCAGCAGCTTAGACTCGCGACTAGCGGGAGCCGGGGAGCTGTTTTTT. It encodes CASSLDSRLAGAGELFF.

This clone has just a few counts. This chain uses TRBV5-1 with TRBJ2-1; tentatively, D is TRBD2 (5 bases). The CDR3 loop spans 14 amino acids. V was cut by 0 bases and J by 9 bases, with 13 bases left in between. CDR1 and CDR2 (germline): SGHRS, YFSETQ. The CDR3 DNA reads as TGCGCCAGCAGCTTGGATCCCCGGGGAAGTGAGCAGTTCTTC. Its protein is CASSLDPRGSEQFF.

This clone was seen a few times. The chain couples TRBV7-2 to TRBJ2-7; 13 bases map to TRBD2. Germline values: CDR1 SGHTA, CDR2 FQGNSA. This CDR3 region has 15 residues. V was pared by 4 bases and J by 4 bases, with 4 bases of the junction left unmatched. The DNA for the CDR3 is TGTGCCAGCAGCTCGACTAGCGGGAGGAGGTACGAGCAGTACTTC. Protein product: CASSSTSGRRYEQYF.

This clone showed up many times. This chain connects TRBV7-2 to TRBJ2-3, with TRBD2 matching 11 bases. Germline CDR1 is SGHTA and CDR2 is FQGNSA. This CDR3 is 17 amino acids long. Trimming took 6 bases from V and 6 from J; bases not matched to a gene: 14. The chain's CDR3 is CASSFGLAGDPDDTQYF. The CDR3 DNA follows: TGTGCCAGCAGTTTCGGACTAGCGGGCGATCCGGACGATACGCAGTATTTT.

This clone turned up a few times. The CDR3 protein is CASSEVIRGETQYF. The DNA for the CDR3 is TGTGCCAGCAGTGAGGTTATACGGGGAGAGACCCAGTACTTC. The chain joins TRBV2 to TRBJ2-5; tentative D call: TRBD2 (5 bases). Between the trimmed V and J ends, which lost 3 bases and 4 bases, there was a span of 12 bases. This CDR3 is built from 14 residues. CDR1 is SNHLY, CDR2 FYNNEI, per germline.

The chain joins TRBV29-1 to TRBJ2-3; 7 nucleotides line up with TRBD2. The CDR3 is made up of 14 amino acids. Germline values: CDR1 SQVTM, CDR2 ANQGSEA. Unmatched junction bases numbered 13, after V lost 7 bases and J lost 6 bases. The CDR3 region is CSAGRGLAEDTQYF. CDR3 DNA sequence: TGCAGCGCTGGGAGGGGACTCGCTGAGGATACGCAGTATTTT.

This clone was seen a handful of times. The rearrangement uses TRBV5-1 and TRBJ2-2, with 7 nucleotides matching TRBD1. Trimming at V came to 3 bases and at J to 4 bases, leaving 6 bases not matched to a gene. The CDR3 totals 15 residues. Germline CDR1 SGHRS, CDR2 YFSETQ. The CDR3 protein is CASSWDRPSTGELFF. In DNA form, the CDR3 reads TGCGCCAGCAGCTGGGACAGACCGAGCACCGGGGAGCTGTTTTTT.